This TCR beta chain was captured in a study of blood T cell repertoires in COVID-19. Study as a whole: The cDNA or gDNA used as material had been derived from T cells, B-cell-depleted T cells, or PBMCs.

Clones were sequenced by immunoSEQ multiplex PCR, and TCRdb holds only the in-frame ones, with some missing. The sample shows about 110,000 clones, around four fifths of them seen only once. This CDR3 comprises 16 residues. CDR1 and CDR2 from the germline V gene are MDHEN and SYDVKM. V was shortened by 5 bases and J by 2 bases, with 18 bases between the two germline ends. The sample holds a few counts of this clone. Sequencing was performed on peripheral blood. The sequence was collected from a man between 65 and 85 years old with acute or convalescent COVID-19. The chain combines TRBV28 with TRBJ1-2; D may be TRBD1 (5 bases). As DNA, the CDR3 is TGTGCCAGCAGTGGGGGGACCGCCGGTTCCAACTATGGCTACACCTTC. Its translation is CASSGGTAGSNYGYTF.